These T cell receptor beta chains were read from a single sample in a study of blood T cell repertoires in COVID-19. Measured with immunoSEQ multiplex PCR; TCRdb has only the in-frame clones, and not every one. This table has about 140,000 clones, about 87% appearing once. The sample consisted of peripheral blood. The origin of the receptors is a man in his fifties or sixties with active or convalescent COVID-19. CDR3s include the opening cysteine and the closing phenylalanine or tryptophan. Only part of the rows carry a size: once, few, many, or a class if the clone is expanded.

clone_size,j_call,v_call,cdr3_aa
-,TRBJ1-1,TRBV19,CASRGGDKRAFF
-,TRBJ2-1,TRBV21-1,CASSKLGRESSYNEQFF
-,TRBJ2-1,TRBV5-4,CASRSGSSYNEQFF
-,TRBJ1-5,TRBV24-1,CATSDSRQPQHF
few,TRBJ1-4,TRBV19,CASNREGEKLFF
few,TRBJ1-2,TRBV7-2,CASSLVSWGRENYGYTF
-,TRBJ2-1,TRBV5-1,CASSWGTSTNEQFF
-,TRBJ2-2,TRBV5-1,CASSTGTSGTRELFF
-,TRBJ2-2,TRBV4-1,CASSHSEVGELFF
-,TRBJ2-1,TRBV2,CASSERAGVGNEQFF
-,TRBJ2-7,TRBV5-1,CASSLAKTGVFDEQYF
-,TRBJ2-7,TRBV10-1,CASSEKDRDHEQYF
-,TRBJ2-7,TRBV5-4,CASSRGLADYEQYF
-,TRBJ1-5,TRBV25-1,CASSQGGPQHF
once,TRBJ2-3,TRBV29-1,CSVEPRLLDTQYF
-,TRBJ1-1,TRBV5-6,CASSRDRAGAFF
-,TRBJ1-1,TRBV9,CASSVTPRRDRGSTEAFF
-,TRBJ2-4,TRBV4-1,CASSQDSMLAVAKNIQYF
once,TRBJ2-7,TRBV19,CASSTGLYEQYF
-,TRBJ2-1,TRBV29-1,CSVELTANEQFF
once,TRBJ1-3,TRBV15,CATSRPNRGTGNTIYF
-,TRBJ2-5,TRBV7-9,CASSPDSWYQETQYF
-,TRBJ2-7,TRBV27,CASSNRFSSYEQYF
-,TRBJ2-6,TRBV4-2,CASSQGDFSGANVLTF
-,TRBJ2-5,TRBV6-5,CASSSRLAGFQETQYF
once,TRBJ2-5,TRBV28,CASSSRGAGGRETQYF
-,TRBJ1-2,TRBV6-5,CATGTDLYGYTF
-,TRBJ1-5,TRBV19,CASSTPGRGSNQPQHF
-,TRBJ2-7,TRBV6-2/TRBV6-3,CASSYSKGQGSYEQYF
-,TRBJ2-5,TRBV9,CASSVGDRGYQETQYF
-,TRBJ1-2,TRBV19,CASSAGGRANYGYTF
-,TRBJ2-2,TRBV19,CASSIDEGGGELFF
-,TRBJ1-4,TRBV19,CASSIMPGQSTTNEKLFF
-,TRBJ1-1,TRBV7-6,CASSLASRGNTEAFF
-,TRBJ1-3,TRBV9,CASSTGGGLSGNTIYF
-,TRBJ1-4,TRBV7-8,CASSLAFLSELFF
-,TRBJ1-4,TRBV5-1,CASRQEATEKLFF
-,TRBJ2-2,TRBV19,CASSTSANTGELFF
-,TRBJ1-6,TRBV11-2,CASSLDLRVEVGPLHF
-,TRBJ2-1,TRBV19,CASSKLLAGVPYNEQFF
-,TRBJ2-3,TRBV5-1,CASTGLSPDTQYF